Listed here are 27 T cell receptor beta chains from one sample, sequenced in a study of blood T cell repertoires in COVID-19. Sequencing used immunoSEQ multiplex PCR; TCRdb keeps in-frame clones, though not all of them. The data contain 450,000 or so clones, nearly 90% of them singletons. Sequencing input: peripheral blood. The receptors stem from a man aged 18 to 35 with COVID-19, enrolled during active disease.

This clone was recorded a few times. The chain couples TRBV24-1 to TRBJ1-6; D is uncertain. The CDR3 extends over 13 amino acids. Trimming left V 9 bases short and J 5 bases short, with 10 bases between. Germline CDR1 is KGHDR and CDR2 is SFDVKD. CDR3 residues: CATQRADNSPLHF. The CDR3 DNA is TGTGCCACCCAGAGGGCAGATAATTCACCCCTCCACTTT.

The chain links TRBV6-5 to TRBJ1-6, with D tentatively TRBD1 (6 bases). This CDR3 is 14 amino acids long. Germline CDR1 reads MNHEY; CDR2 reads SVGAGI. The V end lost 2 bases, the J end lost 15 bases, and 17 bases lay between the germline ends. This CDR3 is CASSYGQGLPRLHF. The CDR3 DNA is TGTGCCAGCAGTTACGGTCAGGGGCTCCCGCGCCTCCACTTT.

This chain uses TRBV5-1 with TRBJ2-7; TRBD2 agrees at 12 bases. The CDR3 is 19 amino acids. Looked up from germline, CDR1 is SGHRS and CDR2 is YFSETQ. The junction had 14 bases not matched to a gene; V was cut back by 2 bases and J by 2 bases. CDR3 bases: TGCGCCAGCAGCTTACGGACTAGCGGGAACCTGCTTAAAACCTACGAGCAGTACTTC. This sequence encodes CASSLRTSGNLLKTYEQYF.

V gene TRBV18 combines with J gene TRBJ1-1; D not resolved. The V gene's germline CDR1 is KGHSH and CDR2 LQKENI. The CDR3 has 12 residues. The germline V and J ends were trimmed by 3 bases and 7 bases, with 9 bases remaining between them. CDR3 sequence reads: CASSPTEIEAFF. The CDR3 DNA reads as TGTGCCAGCTCACCTACAGAAATTGAAGCTTTCTTT.

About this clone: The sample has other DNA sequences that encode this CDR3 too. The rearrangement joins TRBV5-1 to TRBJ1-6, with 8 nucleotides matching TRBD1. Germline V CDR1 and CDR2: SGHRS, YFSETQ. The V segment lost 2 bases and the J segment 7 bases; nucleotides outside the gene matches: 2. This CDR3 is built from 14 residues. The CDR3 region is CASSLDRGNSPLHF. Here the CDR3 DNA reads TGCGCCAGCAGCTTAGACAGGGGAAATTCACCCCTCCACTTT.

This chain links TRBV10-3 with TRBJ1-6; 8 nucleotides match TRBD1. The V and J ends lost 10 bases and 10 bases, in that order; junction bases with no gene match: 15. Germline assignment: CDR1 ENHRY and CDR2 SYGVKD. This CDR3 has 15 amino acids. DNA of the CDR3: TGTGCCACCAAGACCCCGGACAGGGTAGGATCACCCCTCCACTTT. Protein product: CATKTPDRVGSPLHF.

The chain has TRBV27 and TRBJ2-2; 7 bases match TRBD2. Germline CDR1 is MNHEY and CDR2 is SMNVEV (reference sequence). CDR3 length: 15 amino acids. The V segment lost 7 bases and the J segment 6 bases; nucleotides outside the gene matches: 11. This chain's CDR3 is CASTGGLVGSGELFF. DNA for the CDR3: TGTGCCAGCACCGGAGGACTAGTGGGGTCCGGGGAGCTGTTTTTT.

The gene calls are TRBV30 and TRBJ2-7, with a weak D call TRBD2 (7 bases). V was clipped by 5 bases and J by 2 bases, with 22 bases between them. The germline V gene encodes CDR1 GTSNPN and CDR2 SVGIG (reference sequence). CDR3 length: 16 residues. The CDR3 DNA is TGTGCCTGGGTCCCTTCCATCCTGGGGGGGCCCTACGAGCAGTACTTC. Translating it yields CAWVPSILGGPYEQYF.

The chain employs TRBV7-2 and TRBJ1-1; TRBD1 aligns across 7 bases. V trimming: 1 base; J trimming: 8 bases; junction bases outside the gene matches: 4. The V gene's germline CDR1 is SGHTA and CDR2 FQGNSA. The CDR3 contains 13 residues. CDR3 DNA: TGTGCCAGCAGCTTAGTTGCGGACAGGGAAGCTTTCTTT. It specifies CASSLVADREAFF.

The gene calls are TRBV5-4 and TRBJ1-6; D not resolved. Looked up from germline, CDR1 is SGHNT and CDR2 is YYREEE (reference sequence). V lost 1 base and J lost 8, with 4 bases in between. The CDR3 loop spans 12 amino acids. The CDR3 DNA follows: TGTGCCAGCAGCTTGCTAGATTCACCCCTCCACTTT. Its protein product is CASSLLDSPLHF.

The CDR3 DNA is TGTGCCAGCAGCCAAGATGGGGGGGAAGAGACCCAGTACTTC. It is translated as CASSQDGGEETQYF. The chain couples TRBV3-1 (or the pseudogene TRBV3-2) to TRBJ2-5; 7 nucleotides align to TRBD2. V gave up 0 bases and J gave up 3 bases; unmatched junction bases: 1. Germline V gene lookup returns CDR1 LGHDT and CDR2 YNNKEL (reference sequence). The CDR3 is made up of 14 amino acids.

This clone was picked up one time. The J gene is TRBJ2-5, the V gene TRBV24-1; no clear D gene. The CDR3 contains 12 residues. CDR1 KGHDR and CDR2 SFDVKD come from the germline V gene. Deletions cut 8 bases from V and 4 bases from J, with 10 bases between. CDR3 sequence reads: CATIPRRETQYF. The CDR3 DNA sequence: TGTGCCACCATTCCCCGGAGAGAGACCCAGTACTTC.

The chain joins TRBV6-5 to TRBJ2-1; perhaps TRBD1 as D (6 bases). The V and J ends lost 8 bases and 4 bases respectively, with 12 bases between them. Germline V lookup: CDR1 MNHEY, CDR2 SVGAGI. The CDR3 sequence is 13 residues long. CDR3 residues: CASHGTLYNEQFF. DNA for the CDR3: TGTGCCAGCCACGGGACACTATACAATGAGCAGTTCTTC.

This chain joins TRBV3-1 (or the pseudogene TRBV3-2) and TRBJ1-1; a possible D gene is TRBD1 (5 bases). This CDR3 contains 14 residues. Between the trimmed V and J ends, which lost 0 bases and 3 bases, there was a span of 8 bases. Germline loops: CDR1 LGHDT, CDR2 YNNKEL (reference sequence). CDR3 DNA: TGTGCCAGCAGCCAAGATGGGGGGGACACTGAAGCTTTCTTT. It encodes CASSQDGGDTEAFF.

J is TRBJ1-2 and V is TRBV6-5; D is perhaps TRBD1 (6 bases). The CDR3 sequence is 13 residues long. V dropped 6 bases and J dropped 7 bases, with 15 bases sitting between them. Germline lookup yields CDR1 MNHEY and CDR2 SVGAGI. As DNA, the CDR3 is TGTGCCAGCAGCGCGACAGGAAGACGTGGCTACACCTTC. Its translation is CASSATGRRGYTF.

CDR3 amino acids: CASSAQHSYEQYF. The CDR3 bases are TGTGCCAGTAGCGCCCAACACTCCTACGAGCAGTACTTC. The gene calls are TRBV19 and TRBJ2-7; D gene uncertain. Trimming took off 6 bases at V and 0 bases at J, with 9 bases between the two ends. Germline CDR1 reads LNHDA; CDR2 reads SQIVND (reference sequence). The CDR3 totals 13 residues.

This clone showed up just once. CDR3: CASSRQGAVTDTQYF. In DNA, the CDR3 is TGTGCCAGCAGTAGACAGGGGGCCGTCACAGATACGCAGTATTTT. The genes are TRBV27 and TRBJ2-3, with TRBD1 identical over 10 bases. Germline V gene data show CDR1 as MNHEY and CDR2 as SMNVEV (reference sequence). V lost 5 bases to trimming and J lost 2 bases; unmatched junction nucleotides: 4. There are 15 residues in the CDR3.

J is TRBJ2-3 and V is TRBV6-5; 9 nucleotides align to TRBD2. The germline V gene has CDR1 MNHEY and CDR2 SVGAGI. There are 14 residues in the CDR3. Unmatched junction bases numbered 7, after V lost 7 bases and J lost 5 bases. The CDR3 DNA follows: TGTGCCAGCACGGCTAGCGGGAAAGGAGATACGCAGTATTTT. Translation: CASTASGKGDTQYF.

This clone was picked up one time. The chain uses TRBV20-1 and TRBJ1-2; D is unresolved. The germline V gene encodes CDR1 DFQATT and CDR2 SNEGSKA (reference sequence). The CDR3 contains 13 residues. The V and J ends lost 3 bases and 4 bases respectively, with 12 bases between them. CDR3 sequence: CSASRRGVYGYTF. CDR3 bases: TGCAGTGCTAGTAGGAGAGGTGTCTATGGCTACACCTTC.

The genes are TRBV18 and TRBJ1-3, with D hard to call. Germline CDR1 is KGHSH and CDR2 is LQKENI. With 0 bases removed from V and 5 bases from J, the gap between germline ends came to 11 bases. The CDR3 consists of 15 residues. CDR3 nucleotides: TGTGCCAGCTCACCACCCGACGGACTCCGAAACACCATATATTTT. Amino acid sequence: CASSPPDGLRNTIYF.

The chain is built from TRBV5-1 and TRBJ2-1; D perhaps matches TRBD2 (6 bases). CDR3 length: 15 amino acids. Germline loops: CDR1 SGHRS, CDR2 YFSETQ. Trimming pared 4 bases from V and 3 bases from J, leaving 14 bases between. This CDR3 is CASSPEGPLYNEQFF. For the CDR3, the DNA is TGCGCCAGCAGCCCGGAGGGACCGCTCTACAATGAGCAGTTCTTC.

This chain uses TRBV27 with TRBJ1-1, with TRBD1 matching over 9 bases. Germline V gene sequence: CDR1 MNHEY, CDR2 SMNVEV (reference sequence). V was pared by 3 bases and J by 5 bases, with 10 bases of the junction left unmatched. This CDR3 spans 16 amino acids. The CDR3 is CASSFYEQGARTEAFF. The CDR3 DNA reads TGTGCCAGCAGTTTCTATGAACAGGGGGCTCGGACTGAAGCTTTCTTT.

This rearrangement joins TRBV18 to TRBJ2-6; D is ambiguous. V lost 6 bases, J lost 4 bases, and 10 bases lay in between. The CDR3 has 14 residues. The V gene's germline CDR1 is KGHSH and CDR2 LQKENI. CDR3 loop: CASSTELGANVLTF. CDR3 DNA sequence: TGTGCCAGCTCTACCGAGCTGGGGGCCAACGTCCTGACTTTC.

The chain recombines TRBV2 with TRBJ1-1, with D possibly matching TRBD1 (6 bases). Germline values: CDR1 SNHLY, CDR2 FYNNEI. The ends were cut back, 8 bases at V and 6 bases at J, with 16 bases in the middle. The CDR3 covers 13 residues. CDR3 sequence reads: CASGGRLIPEAFF. The CDR3 DNA reads as TGTGCCAGCGGGGGCCGGCTAATCCCTGAAGCTTTCTTT. Full variable domain (remainder filled in from reference TRBV2 and TRBJ1-1): EPEVTQTPSHQVTQMGQEVILRCVPISNHLYFYWYRQILGQKVEFLVSFYNNEISEKSEIFDDQFSVERPDGSNFTLKIRSTKLEDSAMYFCASGGRLIPEAFFGQGTRLTVV.

This chain links TRBV20-1 with TRBJ2-1, with 10 bases that match TRBD1. From germline, CDR1 is DFQATT and CDR2 SNEGSKA (reference sequence). The CDR3 has 14 amino acids. The V and J ends lost 3 bases and 7 bases, in that order; junction bases with no gene match: 6. The CDR3 DNA reads as TGCAGTGCTAGTCTGGGACAGGGGTGGAATGAGCAGTTCTTC. It specifies CSASLGQGWNEQFF.

This clone occurred a few times. V usage is TRBV10-1 and J usage is TRBJ2-1; the D gene is possibly TRBD2 (5 bases). Germline CDR1 is WNHNN and CDR2 is SYGVQD (reference sequence). Trimming pared 0 bases from V and 10 bases from J, leaving 16 bases between. The CDR3 length is 15 residues. The CDR3 is CASSESRTASEEQFF. DNA for the CDR3: TGCGCCAGCAGTGAGTCGAGGACTGCCTCTGAAGAGCAGTTCTTC.

V is TRBV5-4 and J is TRBJ1-2; TRBD1 might be the D (6 bases). This CDR3 spans 14 amino acids. The germline V gene encodes CDR1 SGHNT and CDR2 YYREEE (reference sequence). Trimming left V 5 bases short and J 2 bases short, with 13 bases between. The CDR3 spells CASRTGHTNYGYTF. The DNA for the CDR3 is TGTGCCAGCAGGACAGGTCATACCAACTATGGCTACACCTTC.